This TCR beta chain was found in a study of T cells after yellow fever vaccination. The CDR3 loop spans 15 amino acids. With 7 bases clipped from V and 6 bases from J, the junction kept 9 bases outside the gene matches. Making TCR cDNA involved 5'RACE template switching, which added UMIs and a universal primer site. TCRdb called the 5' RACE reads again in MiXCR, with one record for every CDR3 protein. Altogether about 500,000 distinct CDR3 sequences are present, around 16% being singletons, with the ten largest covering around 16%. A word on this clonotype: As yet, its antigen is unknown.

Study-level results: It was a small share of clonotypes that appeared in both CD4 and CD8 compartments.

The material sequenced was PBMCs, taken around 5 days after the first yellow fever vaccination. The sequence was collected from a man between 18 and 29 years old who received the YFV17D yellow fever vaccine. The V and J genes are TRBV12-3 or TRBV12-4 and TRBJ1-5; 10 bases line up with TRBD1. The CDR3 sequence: CASNSGQGLSQPQHF. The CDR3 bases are TGTGCCAGCAACTCGGGACAGGGGTTATCTCAGCCCCAGCATTTT.